The 31 T cell receptor beta chains listed next were all sequenced from one sample in a study of shared clonotypes between healthy human individuals. The assay was immunoSEQ multiplex PCR, and TCRdb's table has in-frame clones only and misses some. The sample has 2 million to 2.5 million clones; about nine tenths are singletons. The sequenced sample consisted of naive CD4+ T cells from PBMCs. Subset of the sample: CD45RA+ positively selected. These receptors came from a man aged 18 to 35 in good health. Some clones in this sample may be carry-over from other donors' samples.

Turning to this clone: This specimen includes other DNA sequences encoding the same CDR3. This rearrangement joins TRBV27 to TRBJ1-5; the D is unclear. The CDR3 totals 13 residues. The V gene lost 3 bases and the J gene lost 1 base, with 4 bases spanning the gap. Germline CDR1 and CDR2: MNHEY and SMNVEV (reference sequence). CDR3 DNA sequence: TGTGCCAGCAGTTTCTCCAGCAATCAGCCCCAGCATTTT. This gives the protein CASSFSSNQPQHF.

The rearrangement links TRBV10-3 to TRBJ2-1, with 7 bases matching TRBD1. J was trimmed by 10 bases and V by 6 bases; bases with no gene match: 9. Germline V gives CDR1 ENHRY, CDR2 SYGVKD. The CDR3 loop spans 13 amino acids. In nucleotides, the CDR3 is TGTGCCATCAGCGTACAGGGGCATTGGGAGCAGTTCTTC. Translating it yields CAISVQGHWEQFF.

This rearrangement joins TRBV28 to TRBJ2-5; D gene unclear. Trimming pared 4 bases from V and 2 bases from J, leaving 11 bases between. CDR3 size: 14 residues. Germline V gene data show CDR1 as MDHEN and CDR2 as SYDVKM. This chain's CDR3 is CASSSSGIQETQYF. For the CDR3, the DNA is TGTGCCAGCAGTTCATCCGGAATTCAAGAGACCCAGTACTTC.

The V and J genes are TRBV5-6 and TRBJ2-2; no clear D gene. CDR1 is SGHDT and CDR2 is YYEEEE in the germline V gene. The CDR3 is 15 residues long. Trimming removed 0 bases from V and 3 bases from J, with 9 bases in between. This CDR3 reads CASSLGGGDTGELFF. The CDR3 coding sequence is TGTGCCAGCAGCTTGGGAGGTGGAGACACCGGGGAGCTGTTTTTT. Based on the CDR3 plus reference TRBV5-6 and TRBJ2-2, the full variable domain is DAGVTQSPTHLIKTRGQQVTLRCSPKSGHDTVSWYQQALGQGPQFIFQYYEEEERQRGNFPDRFSGHQFPNYSSELNVNALLLGDSALYLCASSLGGGDTGELFFGEGSRLTVL.

V and J are TRBV7-3 and TRBJ2-1; 8 bases map to TRBD2. The junction had 10 bases not matched to a gene; V was cut back by 0 bases and J by 6 bases. The CDR3 runs 17 residues. CDR1 is SGHTA, CDR2 FQGTGA, per germline. CDR3 nucleotides: TGTGCCAGCAGCTTAACATCCGGCGGGAGGTTCTTCAATGAGCAGTTCTTC. Its translation: CASSLTSGGRFFNEQFF.

The chain joins TRBV29-1 to TRBJ2-5; no reliable D call. TRBJ2-7 explains the end of the DNA better; the J call may be wrong. CDR3 length equals 12 residues. In germline, CDR1 is SQVTM, CDR2 ANQGSEA. CDR3 coding DNA: TGCAGCGTTCAAAAGGGATCTTACGAGCAGTACTTC. This sequence encodes CSVQKGSYEQYF.

The chain couples TRBV28 to TRBJ2-1; D not resolved. Germline CDR1 MDHEN, CDR2 SYDVKM. The CDR3 runs to 15 residues. Trimming removed 0 bases from V and 6 bases from J, with 12 bases in between. The DNA for the CDR3 is TGTGCCAGCAGTTTATGGCGGCGCAACGTCAATGAGCAGTTCTTC. Translating it yields CASSLWRRNVNEQFF.

With respect to this clone: Additional DNA sequences in this sample encode the identical CDR3. The rearrangement uses TRBV2 and TRBJ1-1, with D perhaps TRBD1 (5 bases). Germline V lookup: CDR1 SNHLY, CDR2 FYNNEI. This CDR3 is 13 amino acids long. Trimming took off 6 bases at V and 4 bases at J, with 12 bases between the two ends. In nucleotides, the CDR3 is TGTGCCAGCAGCCTCAGGGCCGGCACTGAAGCTTTCTTT. This sequence encodes CASSLRAGTEAFF.

The CDR3 DNA sequence: TGTGCCAGCAGTTTATCCCCGACGGGGAAGGATCAGCCCCAGCATTTT. This codes for CASSLSPTGKDQPQHF. The chain employs TRBV27 and TRBJ1-5, with D hard to call. The CDR3 is made up of 16 amino acids. The V and J ends lost 0 bases and 5 bases respectively, with 14 bases between them. Germline V CDR1 and CDR2: MNHEY, SMNVEV (reference sequence).

This chain joins TRBV7-2 and TRBJ1-4; D unresolved. The CDR3 runs 14 residues. CDR1 SGHTA and CDR2 FQGNSA come from the germline V gene. Trimming took off 0 bases at V and 3 bases at J, with 5 bases between the two ends. The CDR3 region is CASSLAGSNEKLFF. The CDR3 nucleotides are TGTGCCAGCAGCTTAGCCGGTTCTAATGAAAAACTGTTTTTT.

CDR3 sequence (DNA): TGTGCCAGCAGTCCACAGGGGGCCCTCTCCTACGAGCAGTACTTC. It translates to CASSPQGALSYEQYF. The chain joins TRBV6-1 to TRBJ2-7; 9 nucleotides align to TRBD1. V lost 5 bases and J lost 0; bases outside the gene matches: 5. This CDR3 has 15 amino acids. Germline CDR1 MNHNS, CDR2 SASEGT.

The V gene is TRBV10-3, the J gene TRBJ2-5; 11 positions match TRBD2. The last part of the DNA fits TRBJ2-7 better; the J call may be wrong. This CDR3 has 14 amino acids. Germline CDR1 and CDR2: ENHRY and SYGVKD. The chain's CDR3 is CAISTSGSTYEQYF. In DNA form, the CDR3 reads TGTGCCATTAGCACTAGCGGGAGCACCTACGAGCAGTACTTC.

The CDR3 region has the DNA TGTGCCAGCATGGACGGTAGATATGGCTACACCTTC. Translating gives CASMDGRYGYTF. The V gene is TRBV2, the J gene TRBJ1-2; D remains ambiguous. The CDR3 is 12 residues long. CDR1 and CDR2 (germline): SNHLY, FYNNEI. V lost 7 bases and J 5 bases, leaving 11 bases between the germline ends.

The chain carries TRBV15 and TRBJ2-7; no definite D call. CDR1 is LNHNV and CDR2 is YYDKDF in the germline V gene (reference sequence). This CDR3 region has 14 residues. V lost 5 bases, J lost 6 bases, and 17 bases lay in between. This CDR3 reads CATSARGVSSEQYF. The CDR3 DNA sequence: TGTGCCACCAGCGCCCGAGGAGTTTCTTCCGAGCAGTACTTC.

The chain recombines TRBV5-1 with TRBJ2-1; TRBD1 matches 9 bases. The V gene end was trimmed by 3 bases and the J gene end by 8 bases; junction bases not matched to a gene: 6. Germline CDR1 is SGHRS and CDR2 is YFSETQ. The CDR3 is 14 residues long. The CDR3 DNA follows: TGCGCCAGCAGCTCCCAGACAGGGGGGTATGAGCAGTTCTTC. Its protein product is CASSSQTGGYEQFF.

This clone has just a few counts. The sample holds other DNA sequences that translate to the same CDR3. This rearrangement joins TRBV10-3 to TRBJ2-1; D is unresolved. CDR3 size: 13 residues. V was pared by 2 bases and J by 4 bases, with 6 bases between. In germline, CDR1 is ENHRY, CDR2 SYGVKD. This CDR3 is CAISERVYNEQFF. The CDR3 DNA is TGTGCCATCAGTGAGAGGGTGTACAATGAGCAGTTCTTC.

The rearrangement uses TRBV19 and TRBJ2-2; D gene uncertain. This CDR3 comprises 12 residues. The germline CDR1 and CDR2 sequences are LNHDA and SQIVND (reference sequence). V was clipped by 9 bases and J by 5 bases, with 10 bases between them. CDR3 nucleotide sequence: TGTGCCAGCCTCAGGAGAACCGGGGAGCTGTTTTTT. As protein: CASLRRTGELFF.

The chain joins TRBV25-1 to TRBJ1-4; the D is unclear. This CDR3 comprises 15 residues. Germline CDR1 is MGHDK and CDR2 is SYGVNS. With 3 bases removed from V and 5 bases from J, the gap between germline ends came to 13 bases. The CDR3 DNA reads as TGTGCCAGCAGTGATCTCCGGACGTCAAATGAAAAACTGTTTTTT. Translation: CASSDLRTSNEKLFF. Full variable domain (rest looked up from reference TRBV25-1 and TRBJ1-4): EADIYQTPRYLVIGTGKKITLECSQTMGHDKMYWYQQDPGMELHLIHYSYGVNSTEKGDLSSESTVSRIRTEHFPLTLESARPSHTSQYLCASSDLRTSNEKLFFGSGTQLSVL.

The chain has TRBV7-3 and TRBJ2-3; TRBD2 aligns across 7 bases. This CDR3 is built from 13 residues. Germline assignment: CDR1 SGHTA and CDR2 FQGTGA. V was pared by 1 base and J by 6 bases, with 1 base of the junction left unmatched. The CDR3 region has the DNA TGTGCCAGCAGCTTAATGGGAGGGGATACGCAGTATTTT. Residues: CASSLMGGDTQYF. The full variable domain, in which reference TRBV7-3 and TRBJ2-3 provide the parts outside the CDR3, is GAGVSQTPSNKVTEKGKYVELRCDPISGHTALYWYRQSLGQGPEFLIYFQGTGAADDSGLPNDRFFAVRPEGSVSTLKIQRTERGDSAVYLCASSLMGGDTQYFGPGTRLTVL.

The chain combines TRBV25-1 with TRBJ2-7, with D possibly TRBD1 on 5 matching bases. The germline V gene encodes CDR1 MGHDK and CDR2 SYGVNS. The CDR3 is 16 residues long. Trimming took 3 bases from V and 3 from J, leaving 18 bases between them. The CDR3 region has the DNA TGTGCCAGCAGTGACCCAGGTGGTAGACAGAACTACGAGCAGTACTTC. This gives the protein CASSDPGGRQNYEQYF.

V is TRBV5-1 and J is TRBJ2-1; 15 positions match TRBD2. V lost 4 bases, J lost 3 bases, and 8 bases stayed unmatched. This CDR3 is 18 amino acids long. CDR1 is SGHRS and CDR2 is YFSETQ in the germline V gene. CDR3 region: CASSIQPGLAGGYNEQFF. Here the CDR3 DNA reads TGCGCCAGCAGCATTCAACCGGGACTAGCGGGAGGCTACAATGAGCAGTTCTTC.

Notes on this clone: Additional DNA sequences in this sample encode the identical CDR3. This chain links TRBV19 with TRBJ2-6, with D possibly matching TRBD2 (5 bases). CDR3 length equals 15 residues. The V and J ends lost 3 bases and 0 bases respectively, with 6 bases between them. Germline CDR1 and CDR2: LNHDA and SQIVND (reference sequence). The CDR3 protein is CASSIGNSGANVLTF. The CDR3 region has the DNA TGTGCCAGTAGTATCGGGAACTCTGGGGCCAACGTCCTGACTTTC.

This clone was picked up one time. The genes are TRBV6-1 and TRBJ2-5; D is ambiguous. V was clipped by 1 base and J by 5 bases, with 5 bases between them. Germline-derived CDR1 and CDR2 are MNHNS and SASEGT. This CDR3 has 12 residues. The DNA of the CDR3 is TGTGCCAGCAGTGAAGTGCGGGAGACCCAGTACTTC. Protein: CASSEVRETQYF.

The V and J genes are TRBV10-3 and TRBJ2-5, with 8 bases matching TRBD1. J lost 3 bases, V lost 4 bases, and 1 base had no gene match. CDR1 is ENHRY, CDR2 SYGVKD, per germline. The CDR3 loop spans 13 amino acids. CDR3: CAISADREETQYF. CDR3 DNA: TGTGCCATCAGTGCGGACAGGGAAGAGACCCAGTACTTC.

The chain carries TRBV4-2 and TRBJ2-7; maybe TRBD1 (6 bases). The CDR3 is 12 amino acids. Per the germline V gene, CDR1 is LGHNA and CDR2 is YNFKEQ. Trimming shortened V by 3 bases and J by 12 bases, and 15 bases separated the two germline ends. Here the CDR3 DNA reads TGTGCCAGCAGCCAGCAACAGGGTCTCGCGTACTTC. Encoded protein: CASSQQQGLAYF.

V usage is TRBV27 and J usage is TRBJ2-7, with D possibly TRBD1 on 5 matching bases. This CDR3 spans 15 amino acids. Deletions cut 3 bases from V and 0 bases from J, with 12 bases between. CDR1 MNHEY and CDR2 SMNVEV come from the germline V gene (reference sequence). The CDR3 DNA sequence: TGTGCCAGCAGTTTTAAGGGGTCGAGCTCCTACGAGCAGTACTTC. This codes for CASSFKGSSSYEQYF.

Concerning this clone itself: This CDR3 is also generated by other DNA sequences in the sample. V usage is TRBV29-1 and J usage is TRBJ2-5, with no clear D. The V end was cut by 1 base, the J end by 1 base, with 7 bases between. The CDR3 runs 13 residues. The germline CDR1 and CDR2 sequences are SQVTM and ANQGSEA. The CDR3 sequence is CSVEGRLQETQYF. CDR3 DNA sequence: TGCAGCGTTGAAGGCCGCCTCCAAGAGACCCAGTACTTC. The variable domain in full, with the rest retrieved from reference TRBV29-1 and TRBJ2-5, is SAVISQKPSRDICQRGTSLTIQCQVDSQVTMMFWYRQQPGQSLTLIATANQGSEATYESGFVIDKFPISRPNLTFSTLTVSNMSPEDSSIYLCSVEGRLQETQYFGPGTRLLVL.

Regarding this clone: At the DNA level, this CDR3 is encoded by other sequences in the same sample as well. The chain carries TRBV7-3 and TRBJ2-3, with TRBD2 matching 7 bases. V was clipped by 3 bases and J by 3 bases; unmatched bases: 3. In germline, CDR1 is SGHTA, CDR2 FQGTGA. CDR3 length equals 14 residues. The CDR3 DNA sequence: TGTGCCAGCAGCTTGGGACTAAATACAGATACGCAGTATTTT. Its protein product is CASSLGLNTDTQYF.

The rearrangement uses TRBV30 and TRBJ1-2; D call uncertain. V was pared by 4 bases and J by 3 bases, with 21 bases between. Per the germline V gene, CDR1 is GTSNPN and CDR2 is SVGIG (reference sequence). The length of the CDR3 is 16 residues. CDR3 nucleotides: TGTGCCTGGAAAAAAAAAGGCTGGGCCCGATACTATGGCTACACCTTC. Residues: CAWKKKGWARYYGYTF.

This rearrangement joins TRBV2 to TRBJ2-5, with a tentative D call TRBD2 (6 bases). The V gene's germline CDR1 is SNHLY and CDR2 FYNNEI. The length of the CDR3 is 15 residues. V was shortened by 6 bases and J by 2 bases, with 16 bases between the two germline ends. CDR3 in amino acids: CASSLEGGVQETQYF. For the CDR3, the DNA is TGTGCCAGCAGCCTGGAGGGCGGGGTGCAAGAGACCCAGTACTTC.

The chain is built from TRBV2 and TRBJ1-2; a possible D gene is TRBD1 (5 bases). V lost 7 bases and J 6 bases, leaving 15 bases between the germline ends. The CDR3 extends over 13 amino acids. Germline CDR1 and CDR2: SNHLY and FYNNEI. Written as DNA, the CDR3 is TGTGCCAGCAACTTATGGCAGGGAAATGGCTACACCTTC. Residues: CASNLWQGNGYTF.